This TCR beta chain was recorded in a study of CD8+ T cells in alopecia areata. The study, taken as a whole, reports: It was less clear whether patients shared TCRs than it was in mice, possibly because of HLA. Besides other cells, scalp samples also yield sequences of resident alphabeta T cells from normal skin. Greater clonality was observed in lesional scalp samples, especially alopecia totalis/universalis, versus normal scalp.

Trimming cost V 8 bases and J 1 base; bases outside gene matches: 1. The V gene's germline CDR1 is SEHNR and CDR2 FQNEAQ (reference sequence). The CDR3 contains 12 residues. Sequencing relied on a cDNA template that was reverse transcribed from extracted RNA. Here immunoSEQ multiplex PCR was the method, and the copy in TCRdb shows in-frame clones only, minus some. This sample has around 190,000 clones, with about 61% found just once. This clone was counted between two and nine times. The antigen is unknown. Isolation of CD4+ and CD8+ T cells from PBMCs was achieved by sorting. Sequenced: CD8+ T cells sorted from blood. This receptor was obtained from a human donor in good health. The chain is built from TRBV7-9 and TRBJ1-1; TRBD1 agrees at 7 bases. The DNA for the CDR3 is TGTGCCAGCGGACAGGCGAACACTGAAGCTTTCTTT. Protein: CASGQANTEAFF. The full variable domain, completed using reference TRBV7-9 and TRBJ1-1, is DTGVSQNPRHKITKRGQNVTFRCDPISEHNRLYWYRQTLGQGPEFLTYFQNEAQLEKSRLLSDRFSAERPKGSFSTLEIQRTEQGDSAMYLCASGQANTEAFFGQGTRLTVV.